Shown below are 7 T cell receptor beta chains from a single sample sequenced in a study of T cell changes during pregnancy in multiple sclerosis. Only in-frame clones appear in the TCRdb table, and some are missing; sequencing was by immunoSEQ multiplex PCR. Here the sample spans 71,000 or so clones, 90% to 95% being singletons. The material sequenced was peripheral blood, taken in the third trimester of pregnancy. The receptors originated from a female donor with multiple sclerosis, enrolled in a pregnancy study.

V usage is TRBV19 and J usage is TRBJ2-1; TRBD1 might be the D (7 bases). CDR1 LNHDA and CDR2 SQIVND come from the germline V gene (reference sequence). The CDR3 is 16 residues long. The V end lost 1 base, the J end lost 7 bases, and 17 bases lay between the germline ends. The CDR3 protein is CASSIVNPPGGNEQFF. For the CDR3, the DNA is TGTGCCAGTAGTATAGTTAACCCTCCAGGGGGGAATGAGCAGTTCTTC. Together with reference TRBV19 and TRBJ2-1, the CDR3 gives the full variable domain: DGGITQSPKYLFRKEGQNVTLSCEQNLNHDAMYWYRQDPGQGLRLIYYSQIVNDFQKGDIAEGYSVSREKKESFPLTVTSAQKNPTAFYLCASSIVNPPGGNEQFFGPGTRLTVL.

The chain joins TRBV9 to TRBJ2-5, with 9 bases matching TRBD2. The J call is in doubt because the DNA end fits TRBJ2-7 better. The germline gives CDR1 SGDLS, CDR2 YYNGEE. This CDR3 contains 15 residues. Here the CDR3 reads CASSPRTSEFYEQYF. CDR3 bases: TGTGCCAGCAGCCCCCGGACTAGCGAATTTTACGAGCAGTACTTC.

The chain employs TRBV7-9 and TRBJ2-1, with D possibly being TRBD2 (6 bases). The V end was cut by 5 bases, the J end by 7 bases, with 21 bases between. Per the germline V gene, CDR1 is SEHNR and CDR2 is FQNEAQ (reference sequence). The CDR3 is made up of 16 amino acids. The CDR3: CASSVTTWDSGNEQFF. The CDR3 nucleotides are TGTGCCAGCAGCGTTACCACATGGGACTCCGGGAATGAGCAGTTCTTC.

The CDR3 DNA reads as TGTGCCTGGTACAGGGTTGCATCTGGGACCCAGTACTTC. It is translated as CAWYRVASGTQYF. V usage is TRBV30 and J usage is TRBJ2-5, with D maybe TRBD1 (6 bases). This CDR3 comprises 13 residues. Germline CDR1 and CDR2: GTSNPN and SVGIG (reference sequence). V was trimmed by 5 bases and J by 7 bases, leaving 17 bases between them. The variable domain in full, completed from reference TRBV30 and TRBJ2-5, reads SQTIHQWPATLVQPVGSPLSLECTVEGTSNPNLYWYRQAAGRGLQLLFYSVGIGQISSEVPQNLSASRPQDRQFILSSKKLLLSDSGFYLCAWYRVASGTQYFGPGTRLLVL.

The V call is TRBV5-1, the J call TRBJ2-5; possible D gene TRBD2, 6 bases. CDR3 length equals 14 residues. Trimming left V 0 bases short and J 4 bases short, with 10 bases between. Germline assignment: CDR1 SGHRS and CDR2 YFSETQ. Here the CDR3 DNA reads TGCGCCAGCAGCTTGGATCGGGGAGGAGAGACCCAGTACTTC. Translating it yields CASSLDRGGETQYF.

This clone was detected only once. The chain is built from TRBV7-3 and TRBJ2-7, with D perhaps TRBD1 (6 bases). Trimming shortened V by 5 bases and J by 2 bases, and 13 bases separated the two germline ends. The germline V gene encodes CDR1 SGHTA and CDR2 FQGTGA. This CDR3 contains 14 residues. Written as DNA, the CDR3 is TGTGCCAGCAGCGAGTATCAGGGGCCCTACGAGCAGTACTTC. This encodes CASSEYQGPYEQYF.

The chain employs TRBV15 and TRBJ2-2; 14 bases match TRBD2. This CDR3 spans 19 amino acids. The J segment lost 4 bases and the V segment lost 0 bases, leaving 7 bases of the junction unmatched. Per germline, CDR1 LNHNV and CDR2 YYDKDF (reference sequence). The CDR3 DNA reads as TGTGCCACCAGCAGAGATAGGCGACTAGCGGGAGGGCCCACCGGGGAGCTGTTTTTT. Protein sequence: CATSRDRRLAGGPTGELFF.